This entry concerns a single TCR beta chain. The method was immunoSEQ multiplex PCR; TCRdb's version includes in-frame clones alone and lacks a portion of them. The sample has more than 80,000 clones, 91% seen once. This CDR3 region has 13 residues. Germline values: CDR1 SGHAT, CDR2 FQNNGV. V was clipped by 3 bases and J by 3 bases, with 8 bases between them. The data stem from a study of T cell changes during pregnancy in multiple sclerosis. The chain carries TRBV11-2 and TRBJ1-2; tentative D call: TRBD1 (5 bases). The clonotype originates from a female donor in good health, serving as a control in a pregnancy study. Some clones in this sample may be carry-over from other donors' samples. The sample in question was PBMCs, obtained in the first trimester of pregnancy. The CDR3, as DNA: TGTGCCAGCAGCTTCAAAGGGGACTATGGCTACACCTTC. Its translation: CASSFKGDYGYTF.